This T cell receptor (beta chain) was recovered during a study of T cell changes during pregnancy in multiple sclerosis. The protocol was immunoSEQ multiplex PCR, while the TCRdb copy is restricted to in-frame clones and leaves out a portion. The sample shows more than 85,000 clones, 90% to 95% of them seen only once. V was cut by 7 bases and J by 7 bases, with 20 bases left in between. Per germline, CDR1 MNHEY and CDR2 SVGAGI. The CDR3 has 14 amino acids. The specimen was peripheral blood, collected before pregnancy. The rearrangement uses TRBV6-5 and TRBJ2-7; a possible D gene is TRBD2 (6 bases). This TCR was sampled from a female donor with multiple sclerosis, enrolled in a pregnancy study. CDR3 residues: CASNIPVRGGEQYF. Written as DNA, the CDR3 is TGTGCCAGCAACATACCTGTGCGGGGCGGGGAGCAGTACTTC.